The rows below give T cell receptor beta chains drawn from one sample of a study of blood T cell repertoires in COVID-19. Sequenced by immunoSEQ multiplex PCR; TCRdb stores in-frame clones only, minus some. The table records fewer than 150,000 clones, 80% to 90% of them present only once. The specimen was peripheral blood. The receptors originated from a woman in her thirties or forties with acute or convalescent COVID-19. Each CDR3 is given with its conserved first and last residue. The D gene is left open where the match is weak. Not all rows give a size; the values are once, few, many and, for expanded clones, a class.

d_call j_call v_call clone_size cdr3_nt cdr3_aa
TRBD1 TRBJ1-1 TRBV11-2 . TGTGCCAGCAGCAACCACCGAGAAACAGGGGGGAGGATTGAAGCTTTCTTT CASSNHRETGGRIEAFF
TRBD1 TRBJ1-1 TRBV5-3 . TGTGCCAGAAGCTTACAGGGGGGAAGAGCTTTCTTT CARSLQGGRAFF
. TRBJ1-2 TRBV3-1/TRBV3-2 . TGTGCCAGCAGCCAAGTGCGAAGTGCCCACAGGGTGATCTATGGCTACACCTTC CASSQVRSAHRVIYGYTF
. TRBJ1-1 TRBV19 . TGTGCCAGTAGAGGGACATACACTGAAGCTTTCTTT CASRGTYTEAFF
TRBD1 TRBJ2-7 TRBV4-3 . TGCGCCAGCAGCCCGGGACAGGCGGTCTACGAGCAGTACTTC CASSPGQAVYEQYF
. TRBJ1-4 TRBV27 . TGTGCCAGCAGTTTATCTCAGGGGAGCGGTGAAAAACTGTTTTTT CASSLSQGSGEKLFF
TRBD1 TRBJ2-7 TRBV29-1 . TGCAGCGTTGAACTCGGGACAGGGGGTTACGAGCAGTACTTC CSVELGTGGYEQYF
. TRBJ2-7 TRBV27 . TGTGCCAGCAGTCCCCACAGGGTCTACGAGCAGTACTTC CASSPHRVYEQYF
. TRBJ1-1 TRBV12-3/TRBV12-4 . TGTGCCAGCAGTTTATACGGGAACACTGAAGCTTTCTTT CASSLYGNTEAFF
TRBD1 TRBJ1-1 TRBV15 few TGTGCCACCAGCAAACAGGGGACCTTGAACACTGAAGCTTTCTTT CATSKQGTLNTEAFF
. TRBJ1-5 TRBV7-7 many TGTGCCAGCAGCTTAGCGGGGAGTGGCCATCAGCCCCAGCATTTT CASSLAGSGHQPQHF
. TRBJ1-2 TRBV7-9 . TGTGCCAGCAGCTTAGTAGGGCGGGACTATGGCTACACCTTC CASSLVGRDYGYTF
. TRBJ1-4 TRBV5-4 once TGTGCAACGGCGCCACGGGATAATGAAAAACTGTTTTTT CATAPRDNEKLFF
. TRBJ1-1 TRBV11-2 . TGTGCCAGCAGCTTTCTTGGCGGATTTTCGAACACTGAAGCTTTCTTT CASSFLGGFSNTEAFF
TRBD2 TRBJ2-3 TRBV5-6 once TGTGCCAGCAGCACCCTAGCGGGAGCAGCAGATACGCAGTATTTT CASSTLAGAADTQYF
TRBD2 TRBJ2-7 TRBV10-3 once TGTGCCATCAGACAGGGACTAGCGATAACCTACGAGCAGTACTTC CAIRQGLAITYEQYF
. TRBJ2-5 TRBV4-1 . TGCGCCAGCAGCCAAGTGGCTAGCGCCCAAGAGACCCAGTACTTC CASSQVASAQETQYF
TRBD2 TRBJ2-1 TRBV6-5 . TGTGCCAGCAGCGGGACTAGCGGGCGGCGTCAGCAGTTCTTC CASSGTSGRRQQFF
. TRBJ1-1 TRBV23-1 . TGCGCCAGCAGTCAATCGAGGGCCAGTGTAATGAACACTGAAGCTTTCTTT CASSQSRASVMNTEAFF
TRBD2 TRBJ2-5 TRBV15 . TGTGCCACCAGCAGAGGGGATAGCGGGGGGAAGGAGACCCAGTACTTC CATSRGDSGGKETQYF
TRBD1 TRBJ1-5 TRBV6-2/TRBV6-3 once TGTGCCAGCACCCCCAGGGGGGAGAATCAGCCCCAGCATTTT CASTPRGENQPQHF
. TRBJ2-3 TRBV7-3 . TGTGCCAGCAGCTTGGAGGGAGCGAGGTCAGATACGCAGTATTTT CASSLEGARSDTQYF
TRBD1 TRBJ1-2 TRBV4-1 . TGCGCCAGCAGCCTGCCGGGACAGGGCCTCTCTGGCTACACCTTC CASSLPGQGLSGYTF
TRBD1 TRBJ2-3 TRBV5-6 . TGTGCCAGCAGCAGCCAGGGGACAGTGTTCACAGATACGCAGTATTTT CASSSQGTVFTDTQYF
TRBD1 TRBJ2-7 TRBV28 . TGTGCCAGCAGTTCCCCGGGACAGGGGGCCTACGAGCAGTACTTC CASSSPGQGAYEQYF